The entry below gives a single T cell receptor (beta chain) sequence along with its context. The authors' processing: Estimation of nucleated cell counts was performed using reference gene primer amplification. Generated by immunoSEQ multiplex PCR, the TCRdb table keeps only in-frame clones and is missing some. V and J calls and clone size are those listed in that table; D and trimming were worked out from the DNA. The table lists some 330,000 clones, about nine tenths of them singletons. These data originate in a study of blood T cell repertoires in COVID-19. The trim removed 3 bases at V and 4 bases at J, leaving 3 bases unmatched. Germline V gene data show CDR1 as SGHDN and CDR2 as FVKESK. This CDR3 has 14 amino acids. Ages ranged from roughly 18 to 100 years, with residence in about two dozen US areas. Grouping used clinical history reported by participants in a survey and questionnaire. Recovered participants had two consecutive negative NP/OP PCR tests, healthcare professional clearance, or symptom resolution.

The sample was PBMCs or T cells enriched from blood (not recorded which). The chain has TRBV14 and TRBJ1-1, with 9 bases matching TRBD1. The receptor was derived from a man younger than 40 who had recovered from COVID-19. The DNA for the CDR3 is TGTGCCAGCAGCCAGACAGGGGGTGTCACTGAAGCTTTCTTT. Translation: CASSQTGGVTEAFF.